This is a list of T cell receptor beta chains from one sample in a study of blood T cell repertoires in COVID-19. The table came from immunoSEQ multiplex PCR; TCRdb's copy has only in-frame clones and leaves some out. The table records some 150,000 clones, approximately 90% of them present only once. The sequenced sample consisted of peripheral blood. These receptors all stem from a woman aged 45-65 years with active or convalescent COVID-19. The CDR3 runs from the conserved cysteine through the conserved F or W. The D gene is left open where the match is weak. Clone size appears in some rows only: once, few, many, or a class for an expanded clone.

TGTGCCAGCACAGGGCGCGCATTCTATGGCTACACCTTC CASTGRAFYGYTF TRBJ1-2 13 . . TRBV28
TGCAGCGTGGGGAGCCCGACAAGCATCTACGAGCAGTACTTC CSVGSPTSIYEQYF TRBJ2-7 14 . . TRBV29-1
TGTGCCAGCAGCGAGAGTAGCGGGAGGGACACCGGGGAGCTGTTTTTT CASSESSGRDTGELFF TRBJ2-2 16 . . TRBV21-1
TGTGCCAGCAGTGAAGGTATAGGGGGCGCGACGGCTTTCTTT CASSEGIGGATAFF TRBJ1-1 14 . TRBD1 TRBV2
TGTGCCAGCAGTTCTTTCCAGCAGGGTCTGAACACTGAAGCTTTCTTT CASSSFQQGLNTEAFF TRBJ1-1 16 . . TRBV27
TGTGCCAGCAGCTTGTTTTTCAGGGGTACGATGAACGAGCAGTACTTC CASSLFFRGTMNEQYF TRBJ2-7 16 . . TRBV5-6
TGCAGCGTTTCGACAGGGGGCAGAACTGAAGCTTTCTTT CSVSTGGRTEAFF TRBJ1-1 13 . TRBD1 TRBV29-1
TGTGCCAGCAGCCAAGACGGGACTAGCGGCACAGATACGCAGTATTTT CASSQDGTSGTDTQYF TRBJ2-3 16 once TRBD2 TRBV4-2
TGTGCCAGCAGCTTTAGACAGGGAGGTCAGCCCCAGCATTTT CASSFRQGGQPQHF TRBJ1-5 14 . TRBD1 TRBV7-8
TGTGCCAGCAGTTTATTGGGGGGTCGGAATCAGCCCCAGCATTTT CASSLLGGRNQPQHF TRBJ1-5 15 . . TRBV27
TGTGCCAGCAGCCAATCAGGGTCGAACACTGAAGCTTTCTTT CASSQSGSNTEAFF TRBJ1-1 14 . . TRBV4-2
TGTGCCAGCAGGGGAACAGGGAACTATGGCTACACCTTC CASRGTGNYGYTF TRBJ1-2 13 . . TRBV12-3/TRBV12-4
TGTGCCAGCAGTAGGGGACAGGACCACACCGGGGAGCTGTTTTTT CASSRGQDHTGELFF TRBJ2-2 15 few TRBD1 TRBV6-5
TGCGCCAGCAGCTTGGAATGGGGACAGGGGACCTACGAGCAGTACTTC CASSLEWGQGTYEQYF TRBJ2-7 16 medium-sized TRBD1 TRBV5-1
TGTGCCAGTATTTGGGGGCCTGGAAACACCATATATTTT CASIWGPGNTIYF TRBJ1-3 13 . . TRBV19
TGTGCCAGCAGTTTATCGGGAACTAGCGGGAGGGCCGGTGAGCAGTTCTTC CASSLSGTSGRAGEQFF TRBJ2-1 17 few TRBD2 TRBV28
TGTGCCAGCACCCAGCGGGGTCAAGAGACCCAGTACTTC CASTQRGQETQYF TRBJ2-5 13 . TRBD2 TRBV7-2
TGTGCCAGCAGCCAACGAACAGGGAGCTATGGCTACACCTTC CASSQRTGSYGYTF TRBJ1-2 14 . . TRBV21-1
TGTGCCAGCAGCTTAATGACAGGGGGGACAGATACGCAGTATTTT CASSLMTGGTDTQYF TRBJ2-3 15 . TRBD1 TRBV7-6
TGTGCCATCAGTGTTGGAGGGCGCGAGCAGTACTTC CAISVGGREQYF TRBJ2-7 12 . . TRBV10-3
TGTGCCAGCAGTCTCGGACAGGGTTTCACTTCACCCCTCCACTTT CASSLGQGFTSPLHF TRBJ1-6 15 . TRBD1 TRBV6-6
TGTGCCAGCAGCGTTAGCGGCGGGGAATACAATGAGCAGTTCTTC CASSVSGGEYNEQFF TRBJ2-1 15 . . TRBV7-2
TGTGCCAGCTCAGGGGCAGACAATCAGCCCCAGCATTTT CASSGADNQPQHF TRBJ1-5 13 . . TRBV18
TGTGCCAGCAGCCAATCGGCCCTCGAAATCGGGGCTGGGAGGGGCTACACCTTC CASSQSALEIGAGRGYTF TRBJ1-2 18 . . TRBV16
TGTGCCATCAGTGAACGGGGGACTGAAGCTTTCTTT CAISERGTEAFF TRBJ1-1 12 . . TRBV10-3
TGTGCCAGCAGGGCTCAATGGAGCGCGGGCGATACGCAGTATTTT CASRAQWSAGDTQYF TRBJ2-3 15 . . TRBV3-1/TRBV3-2
TGTGCCAGCAGCGAGACAGGCGTACGGGAGACCCAGTACTTC CASSETGVRETQYF TRBJ2-5 14 . . TRBV3-1/TRBV3-2
TGTGCCAGCAGCTTAATGGGGAACAGCGGGACAGATACGCAGTATTTT CASSLMGNSGTDTQYF TRBJ2-3 16 . . TRBV7-3
TGTGCCTGGAGTCCTCTAGCGGGGGGGTTCTACAATGAGCAGTTCTTC CAWSPLAGGFYNEQFF TRBJ2-1 16 once TRBD2 TRBV30
TGTGCCAGCGCCCCGGGACAGTCCTACGAGCAGTACTTC CASAPGQSYEQYF TRBJ2-7 13 . TRBD1 TRBV6-5
TGTGCCAGCAGTTTAAGAGGGACAGAGTCCTACGAGCAGTACTTC CASSLRGTESYEQYF TRBJ2-7 15 . TRBD1 TRBV27
TGTGCCAGCAGCCCTTCCAGGGACACGTCTAGGGAGCAGTACTTC CASSPSRDTSREQYF TRBJ2-7 15 few . TRBV16
TGCGCCAGCTCAGAGCGGTCCACAGATACGCAGTATTTT CASSERSTDTQYF TRBJ2-3 13 . . TRBV4-1
TGTGCCAGCAGATCTACAGGGGTATCAGGCACTGAAGCTTTCTTT CASRSTGVSGTEAFF TRBJ1-1 15 few TRBD1 TRBV7-2
TGCGCCAGCAGCCAAGATCTCGGGTGGGCAGGGGACAATGAGCAGTTCTTC CASSQDLGWAGDNEQFF TRBJ2-1 17 once . TRBV4-3
TGTGCCAGCAGCTCAACCGGAATCAACCACCTGGTCACGGGAGGCTACACCTTC CASSSTGINHLVTGGYTF TRBJ1-2 18 . . TRBV28
TGTGCCAGTAGTGGCGGATATAATTCACCCCTCCACTTT CASSGGYNSPLHF TRBJ1-6 13 . . TRBV19
TGTGCCAGCAGGGGAGATCTCTATGGCTACACCTTC CASRGDLYGYTF TRBJ1-2 12 . . TRBV9
TGTGCCAGCAGCGTAGGAAGCGTGATTAACACAGATACGCAGTATTTT CASSVGSVINTDTQYF TRBJ2-3 16 . . TRBV9
TGTGCCAGCAGACGAGCACCGACAGGCGGCCGTGGGTCACCCCTCCACTTT CASRRAPTGGRGSPLHF TRBJ1-6 17 . . TRBV27
TGCGCCAGCATAGGAGCGCTGAACACCGGGGAGCTGTTTTTT CASIGALNTGELFF TRBJ2-2 14 . . TRBV5-1
TGTGCCAGCAGCTTGGAGTTGGAGGGGCAAGAGACCCAGTACTTC CASSLELEGQETQYF TRBJ2-5 15 . . TRBV5-8
TGTGCCAGCAGTTTATCAGGCGGGGGGGGCGGTAAAGCTTTCTTT CASSLSGGGGGKAFF TRBJ1-1 15 . . TRBV28
TGTGCCAGCAGCCCTCTCGGGACTAGCGGTTACGAGCAGTACTTC CASSPLGTSGYEQYF TRBJ2-7 15 . TRBD2 TRBV5-5
TGTGCCAGCAGTGTACTCTCTACGACTCAAGAGACCCAGTACTTC CASSVLSTTQETQYF TRBJ2-5 15 . . TRBV2
TGCAGTGCTAGTTTGGGGGACAGGAATTCACCCCTCCACTTT CSASLGDRNSPLHF TRBJ1-6 14 . TRBD1 TRBV20-1
TGTGCCAGCAGCTTGGGGACAGGGCCCACTGAAGCTTTCTTT CASSLGTGPTEAFF TRBJ1-1 14 . TRBD1 TRBV11-2
TGTGCCAGCAGCCGGACTAGCGGGAGGTGGAATGAGCAGTTCTTC CASSRTSGRWNEQFF TRBJ2-1 15 . TRBD2 TRBV7-3
TGTGCCAGCACCATTCTAGCGGGAGGGCCTATGGCCGGGGAGCTGTTTTTT CASTILAGGPMAGELFF TRBJ2-2 17 . TRBD2 TRBV28
TGTGCCAGCAGCACCGTAATGGGGGGGGATAACTATGGCTACACCTTC CASSTVMGGDNYGYTF TRBJ1-2 16 . . TRBV7-2
TGTGCCAGCTCACCACCGAGGGTAGGAGCGCGAAACACCATATATTTT CASSPPRVGARNTIYF TRBJ1-3 16 once . TRBV18
TGTGCCAGCGGCACCCCCCGACAGGGCCCCTACGAGCAGTACTTC CASGTPRQGPYEQYF TRBJ2-7 15 few TRBD1 TRBV27
TGTGCCAGCACCCTCGGGGAGGGTTCGGGGCAGCCCCAGCATTTT CASTLGEGSGQPQHF TRBJ1-5 15 . . TRBV2
TGTGCCAGCAGTTACTCTGGTCGAGCTGAAGCTTTCTTT CASSYSGRAEAFF TRBJ1-1 13 once . TRBV6-6
TGTGCCAGCAGCTTAGATCGGGGGTCTAACTATGGCTACACCTTC CASSLDRGSNYGYTF TRBJ1-2 15 once . TRBV7-2
TGTGCCAGTAGTCTGGGAGGTAGGGATGGCTACACCTTC CASSLGGRDGYTF TRBJ1-2 13 . . TRBV19
TGCGCCAGCAGCGACGCGGGGGGGCCGGACACCGGGGAGCTGTTTTTT CASSDAGGPDTGELFF TRBJ2-2 16 few TRBD2 TRBV5-1